The 3 T cell receptor beta chains listed next were all sequenced from one sample in a study of technical replicates of blood from a handful of donors. Method: immunoSEQ multiplex PCR; TCRdb's copy keeps in-frame clones and lacks some. The sample records some 70,000 clones, approximately 91% being singletons. The material sequenced was PBMCs. The receptors stem from a human donor in good health. Some clones in this sample may be carry-over from other donors' samples.

The rearrangement uses TRBV5-1 and TRBJ2-2; TRBD1 aligns across 7 bases. Trimming at V came to 3 bases and at J to 7 bases, leaving 9 bases not matched to a gene. This CDR3 is 15 amino acids long. Germline CDR1 is SGHRS and CDR2 is YFSETQ. The CDR3 sequence: CASSYGTAPYGELFF. CDR3 nucleotides: TGCGCCAGCAGCTACGGGACAGCCCCCTACGGGGAGCTGTTTTTT.

The chain uses TRBV4-3 and TRBJ1-6; no definite D call. The CDR3 has 15 amino acids. With 0 bases removed from V and 5 bases from J, the gap between germline ends came to 8 bases. Germline values: CDR1 LGHNA, CDR2 YSLEER. CDR3 nucleotide sequence: TGCGCCAGCAGCCAAGAGTGGAGAAATAATTCACCCCTCCACTTT. It yields the protein CASSQEWRNNSPLHF.

This chain uses TRBV6-1 with TRBJ2-7; TRBD2 aligns across 8 bases. The CDR3 totals 12 residues. Looked up from germline, CDR1 is MNHNS and CDR2 is SASEGT. Losses at the gene ends were 6 bases for V and 5 bases for J; bases not matched to a gene: 3. CDR3 amino acids: CASRWGLDEQYF. The CDR3 nucleotides are TGTGCCAGCAGGTGGGGACTAGACGAGCAGTACTTC.